Each of the 14 T cell receptor beta chains below was sequenced from the same sample in a study of PD-1 blockade in mismatch repair-deficient tumors. TCRdb's copy holds only in-frame clones and misses some; the assay was immunoSEQ multiplex PCR. Among around 25,000 clones, about 83% were seen once, and the ten largest hold about 19%. The sample was peripheral blood, taken 12 weeks after starting pembrolizumab. These receptors were taken from an adult with mismatch repair-deficient cancer.

The rearrangement links TRBV7-3 to TRBJ2-2; possibly TRBD1 for D (6 bases). The CDR3 has 14 residues. Trimming pared 3 bases from V and 1 base from J, leaving 6 bases between. CDR1 is SGHTA, CDR2 FQGTGA, per germline. The CDR3 protein is CASSLDRNTGELFF. The CDR3 DNA sequence: TGTGCCAGCAGCTTGGACAGGAACACCGGGGAGCTGTTTTTT.

The V and J genes are TRBV10-3 and TRBJ2-3; 9 bases map to TRBD1. Germline CDR1 and CDR2: ENHRY and SYGVKD. The CDR3 covers 16 residues. V was pared by 6 bases and J by 3 bases, with 10 bases of the junction left unmatched. Written as DNA, the CDR3 is TGTGCCATCAGGCTCCAAGGGGGACAGGGAACAGATACGCAGTATTTT. This codes for CAIRLQGGQGTDTQYF.

This chain uses TRBV7-2 with TRBJ2-1, with TRBD1 identical over 9 bases. After removal of 4 bases from V and 8 bases from J, the junction contained 9 bases not matched to a gene. The CDR3 consists of 15 residues. Germline V lookup: CDR1 SGHTA, CDR2 FQGNSA. CDR3 DNA sequence: TGTGCCAGCAGCTCCGGGACAGGGTATGGGGATGAGCAGTTCTTC. Protein: CASSSGTGYGDEQFF.

This chain joins TRBV28 and TRBJ2-7; D remains unclear. Trimming removed 4 bases at V and 3 bases at J, with 16 bases between. Germline CDR1 reads MDHEN; CDR2 reads SYDVKM. This CDR3 contains 15 residues. DNA of the CDR3: TGTGCCAGCAGTTACCCTCCCGACGTTGTCTACGAGCAGTACTTC. Translating gives CASSYPPDVVYEQYF.

This chain joins TRBV30 and TRBJ2-7; no clear D gene. Trimming removed 1 base from V and 4 bases from J, with 5 bases in between. Germline CDR1 GTSNPN, CDR2 SVGIG (reference sequence). The CDR3 runs to 11 residues. CDR3 sequence reads: CAWSAHYEQYF. The CDR3 nucleotides read TGTGCCTGGAGTGCGCATTACGAGCAGTACTTC.

This clone appeared a few times. The chain has TRBV6-4 and TRBJ2-6, with D uncertain. CDR1 is MRHNA and CDR2 is SNTAGT in the germline V gene. Trimming took 2 bases from V and 0 from J, leaving 2 bases between them. There are 14 residues in the CDR3. The CDR3 loop reads CASSDNSGANVLTF. DNA of the CDR3: TGTGCCAGCAGTGACAACTCTGGGGCCAACGTCCTGACTTTC.

This clone occurred once. The chain couples TRBV10-3 to TRBJ2-4; TRBD2 aligns across 10 bases. Germline values: CDR1 ENHRY, CDR2 SYGVKD. CDR3 length: 17 amino acids. The J segment lost 3 bases and the V segment lost 0 bases, leaving 5 bases of the junction unmatched. The CDR3 coding sequence is TGTGCCATCAGTGAGTCCCGGACTAGCGGTATCAAAAACATTCAGTACTTC. It yields the protein CAISESRTSGIKNIQYF.

In its sample, this clone was seen once. The gene calls are TRBV7-2 and TRBJ2-1; TRBD1 aligns across 8 bases. V gave up 0 bases and J gave up 6 bases; unmatched junction bases: 7. The CDR3 has 16 amino acids. Germline-derived CDR1 and CDR2 are SGHTA and FQGNSA. The CDR3 region is CASSLAITGGFNEQFF. CDR3 nucleotides: TGTGCCAGCAGCTTAGCGATAACAGGGGGTTTCAATGAGCAGTTCTTC.

A few counts support this clone. The chain has TRBV10-3 and TRBJ2-3, with D possibly TRBD1 on 5 matching bases. Germline V CDR1 and CDR2: ENHRY, SYGVKD. The CDR3 extends over 14 amino acids. The V gene lost 7 bases and the J gene lost 4 bases, with 15 bases spanning the gap. The CDR3 sequence is CAINTKGSADTQYF. In DNA form, the CDR3 reads TGTGCCATCAATACGAAGGGGTCCGCAGATACGCAGTATTTT.

The chain is built from TRBV25-1 and TRBJ1-1; no clear D. The CDR3 spans 14 residues. Germline CDR1 is MGHDK and CDR2 is SYGVNS. V gave up 7 bases and J gave up 6 bases, with 18 bases separating them. The CDR3 DNA is TGTGCCAGCACCCCGAGGTTGGCAGGCTCTGAAGCTTTCTTT. Residues: CASTPRLAGSEAFF.

Comment on this clone: An end of the junction differs from the germline gene, which may be a read error. The rearrangement links TRBV7-7 to TRBJ2-3; TRBD1 might be the D (5 bases). The CDR3 sequence is 16 residues long. Germline CDR1 and CDR2: SSHAT and FNYEAQ (reference sequence). The DNA for the CDR3 is TGTGCTAGCAGCTTAGAAAGGACACCCAACACAGATACGCAGTATTTT. Translation gives CASSLERTPNTDTQYF.

The table lists this clone with a few counts. The rearrangement links TRBV10-3 to TRBJ1-5; possibly TRBD1 for D (6 bases). The germline V and J ends were trimmed by 3 bases and 1 base, with 13 bases remaining between them. This CDR3 has 16 residues. Germline CDR1 ENHRY, CDR2 SYGVKD. The CDR3 spells CAISDQGSGSNQPQHF. The CDR3 region has the DNA TGTGCCATCAGTGATCAGGGGTCAGGGAGCAATCAGCCCCAGCATTTT.

The chain carries TRBV29-1 and TRBJ2-3, with no clear D. V was shortened by 7 bases and J by 3 bases, with 17 bases between the two germline ends. The V gene's germline CDR1 is SQVTM and CDR2 ANQGSEA. This CDR3 is 14 amino acids long. The chain's CDR3 is CSAPRIEVTDTQYF. For the CDR3, the DNA is TGCAGCGCACCGCGAATCGAGGTGACAGATACGCAGTATTTT.

The J gene is TRBJ2-1, the V gene TRBV5-1; 8 positions match TRBD1. Germline loops: CDR1 SGHRS, CDR2 YFSETQ. This CDR3 is 17 amino acids long. J was trimmed by 7 bases and V by 2 bases; bases with no gene match: 14. The CDR3 region has the DNA TGCGCCAGCAGCTTTCGTATCGGACAGGGAGGATGGAATGAGCAGTTCTTC. Encoded protein: CASSFRIGQGGWNEQFF.